These 26 T cell receptor beta chains were all obtained from the same sample, sequenced in a study of spatial heterogeneity in lung cancer. Noted time point: blood at routine non-recurrence follow-up after resection. One entry per CDR3 protein results from TCRdb running MiXCR on the 5' RACE reads. The sample carries 35,000 to 45,000 distinct CDR3 sequences, more than 6.5% recorded once. Sequenced material: PBMCs, taken at follow-up. The receptors come from a male donor with early-stage non-small cell lung cancer.

This clonotype was recorded at least ten times. The chain couples TRBV3-1 to TRBJ2-7; either TRBD1 or TRBD2 may fit D (5 bases each). V shed 0 bases and J shed 5 bases, with 14 bases lying between them. This CDR3 region has 15 residues. Germline V gene sequence: CDR1 LGHDT, CDR2 YNNKEL (reference sequence). The CDR3 coding sequence is TGTGCCAGCAGCCAAGATCGGGGCAGGGTGGACGAGCAGTACTTC. As protein: CASSQDRGRVDEQYF.

This clonotype was picked up many times. The chain has TRBV25-1 and TRBJ1-4; D gene ambiguous. The CDR3 length is 13 residues. Trimming left V 4 bases short and J 9 bases short, with 12 bases between. Germline values: CDR1 MGHDK, CDR2 SYGVNS. CDR3 region: CASSVPGWKKLFF. In DNA form, the CDR3 reads TGTGCCAGCAGTGTGCCCGGTTGGAAAAAACTGTTTTTT.

This clonotype was observed at least ten times. The V call is TRBV30, the J call TRBJ1-5; TRBD1 agrees at 8 bases. This CDR3 region has 16 residues. From germline, CDR1 is GTSNPN and CDR2 SVGIG (reference sequence). V lost 2 bases and J lost 0; bases outside the gene matches: 6. CDR3: CAWSTGTGHSNQPQHF. In DNA, the CDR3 is TGTGCCTGGAGTACCGGGACAGGCCATAGCAATCAGCCCCAGCATTTT.

At least ten counts were recorded for this clonotype. The rearrangement uses TRBV6-1 and TRBJ2-5; D is perhaps TRBD1 (5 bases). Trimming took 3 bases from V and 5 from J, leaving 16 bases between them. Germline V gene sequence: CDR1 MNHNS, CDR2 SASEGT. This CDR3 region has 15 residues. The CDR3 DNA sequence: TGTGCCAGCAGTGAGTTCTCAGGGTTGGCCGAGACCCAGTACTTC. Encoded protein: CASSEFSGLAETQYF.

CDR3 amino acids: CASREEDTQYF. The CDR3 DNA sequence: TGTGCCAGCAGGGAGGAAGATACGCAGTATTTT. The chain combines TRBV11-2 with TRBJ2-3, with D maybe TRBD2 (5 bases). The CDR3 is 11 residues long. Trimming pared 6 bases from V and 5 bases from J, leaving 6 bases between. Looked up from germline, CDR1 is SGHAT and CDR2 is FQNNGV.

There are many counts of this clonotype. This chain joins TRBV19 and TRBJ2-1; no reliable D call. Trimming shortened V by 2 bases and J by 0 bases, and 8 bases separated the two germline ends. This CDR3 is built from 15 residues. Germline V gene data show CDR1 as LNHDA and CDR2 as SQIVND (reference sequence). CDR3 nucleotides: TGTGCCAGTAGTATAAGTCTTAGCTCCTACAATGAGCAGTTCTTC. Its protein is CASSISLSSYNEQFF.

As regards this clonotype: Since a much larger clone is just one base distant, this may be a read error. The CDR3 does not close with the conserved phenylalanine or tryptophan, likely indicating a read error. The chain employs TRBV7-9 and TRBJ2-3, with D perhaps TRBD1 (5 bases). Germline CDR1 reads SEHNR; CDR2 reads FQNEAQ (reference sequence). Trimming removed 5 bases from V and 8 bases from J, with 11 bases in between. This CDR3 spans 12 amino acids. Here the CDR3 reads CASSIRGGTQYL. CDR3 DNA sequence: TGTGCCAGCAGCATTAGGGGCGGTACGCAGTATCTT.

This clonotype was counted at least ten times. The gene calls are TRBV5-1 and TRBJ1-2; D might be TRBD1 (5 bases). CDR3 length: 17 residues. In germline, CDR1 is SGHRS, CDR2 YFSETQ. Trimming cost V 0 bases and J 8 bases, with 23 bases left between them. Written as DNA, the CDR3 is TGCGCCAGCAGCTTGGCCAGCGCCGAACAAGGGGCGGAAGGCTACACCTTC. Amino acid sequence: CASSLASAEQGAEGYTF.

This clonotype was found many times. The chain has TRBV7-8 and TRBJ2-1; TRBD2 matches at 13 bases. Per germline, CDR1 SGHVS and CDR2 FQNEAQ. The ends lost 2 bases at V and 4 bases at J; junction bases unmatched: 5. The CDR3 consists of 17 residues. The CDR3, as DNA: TGTGCCAGCAGCTTACGAACTAGCGGGGGGGCGTACAATGAGCAGTTCTTC. It translates to CASSLRTSGGAYNEQFF.

This clonotype was picked up many times. The chain joins TRBV30 to TRBJ2-2; the D is unclear. The CDR3 runs to 13 residues. CDR1 and CDR2 (germline): GTSNPN, SVGIG (reference sequence). The V and J ends lost 1 base and 2 bases respectively, with 5 bases between them. CDR3 DNA sequence: TGTGCCTGGAGTGCCAGAAACACCGGGGAGCTGTTTTTT. This gives the protein CAWSARNTGELFF.

This clonotype was observed a few times. This chain uses TRBV7-8 with TRBJ1-5, with 7 nucleotides matching TRBD1. The CDR3 totals 16 residues. Germline-derived CDR1 and CDR2 are SGHVS and FQNEAQ. The V and J ends lost 5 bases and 2 bases, in that order; junction bases with no gene match: 9. The CDR3 region has the DNA TGTGCCAGCAGCGCGGGGACAGCAACGGGCAATCAGCCCCAGCATTTT. Translation gives CASSAGTATGNQPQHF.

This clonotype appeared many times. The chain is built from TRBV5-4 and TRBJ2-5; maybe TRBD1 (6 bases). The CDR3 totals 14 residues. Trimming removed 0 bases at V and 10 bases at J, with 16 bases between. Germline V gives CDR1 SGHNT, CDR2 YYREEE (reference sequence). The CDR3 coding sequence is TGTGCCAGCAGCTTGGTCCGGACAGCCGAAATCCAGTACTTC. Translating gives CASSLVRTAEIQYF.

This clonotype was recorded many times. This chain uses TRBV11-1 with TRBJ2-1; D is possibly TRBD1 (6 bases). Germline CDR1 reads SGHAT; CDR2 reads FQDESV (reference sequence). CDR3 size: 14 residues. Between the trimmed V and J ends, which lost 4 bases and 8 bases, there was a span of 15 bases. CDR3 protein: CASSSKTGWDEQFF. For the CDR3, the DNA is TGTGCCAGCAGCTCAAAGACAGGCTGGGATGAGCAGTTCTTC.

This clonotype was counted at least ten times. J is TRBJ1-2 and V is TRBV7-6; a weak D match, TRBD1 (5 bases). Trimming removed 5 bases at V and 7 bases at J, with 14 bases between. The germline gives CDR1 SGHVS, CDR2 FNYEAQ. The CDR3 length is 13 residues. CDR3 coding DNA: TGTGCCAGCAGCCACGACAGTATTTCTGGCTACACCTTC. It yields the protein CASSHDSISGYTF.

This clonotype was observed many times. CDR3: CASSLSAGTGWDQPQHF. In nucleotides, the CDR3 is TGTGCCAGCAGTTTAAGTGCCGGGACAGGATGGGATCAGCCCCAGCATTTT. The rearrangement uses TRBV12-3 or TRBV12-4 and TRBJ1-5; 8 nucleotides line up with TRBD1. With V trimmed by 2 bases and J by 5 bases, 11 bases remained unmatched. The CDR3 consists of 17 residues.

This clonotype was detected ten times or more. The chain couples TRBV6-1 to TRBJ2-3, with 12 bases identical to TRBD2. CDR1 MNHNS and CDR2 SASEGT come from the germline V gene. This CDR3 is built from 15 residues. CDR3 loop: CSLTHLAGGPDTQYF. The CDR3 DNA reads as TGTTCCCTAACCCATCTAGCGGGGGGGCCAGATACGCAGTATTTT.

This clonotype has a handful of counts. This chain connects TRBV20-1 to TRBJ2-1, with D unclear. There are 14 residues in the CDR3. Trimming stripped 3 bases from V and 1 base from J, with 10 bases between. Germline V gene lookup returns CDR1 DFQATT and CDR2 SNEGSKA (reference sequence). For the CDR3, the DNA is TGCAGTGCTAGGGATGGGATTTCCTACAATGAGCAGTTCTTC. Protein product: CSARDGISYNEQFF.

This clonotype was picked up many times. The gene calls are TRBV6-5 and TRBJ2-7, with 11 positions matching TRBD1. The junction had 8 bases not matched to a gene; V was cut back by 2 bases and J by 5 bases. Germline values: CDR1 MNHEY, CDR2 SVGAGI. The CDR3 covers 16 residues. The CDR3 loop is CASSYPRTGGGHEQYF. The CDR3 DNA reads as TGTGCCAGCAGTTACCCCCGGACAGGGGGCGGCCACGAGCAGTACTTC.

This clonotype qualifies as medium-sized. The J gene is TRBJ2-3, the V gene TRBV24-1; D is unresolved. V dropped 10 bases and J dropped 2 bases, with 15 bases sitting between them. The CDR3 covers 14 residues. Germline V lookup: CDR1 KGHDR, CDR2 SFDVKD. The CDR3 region has the DNA TGTGCCACGGGCTCGGGTGCAGACACAGATACGCAGTATTTT. Amino acid sequence: CATGSGADTDTQYF.

At least ten counts were recorded for this clonotype. V is TRBV20-1 and J is TRBJ1-2; 9 nucleotides agree with TRBD1. The trim removed 0 bases at V and 8 bases at J, leaving 10 bases unmatched. Germline V gene lookup returns CDR1 DFQATT and CDR2 SNEGSKA (reference sequence). This CDR3 has 15 amino acids. CDR3 loop: CSARDPRGTGMGYTF. CDR3 in DNA: TGCAGTGCTAGAGATCCGCGGGGGACAGGGATGGGCTACACCTTC.

CDR3 coding DNA: TGCAGCGTTGAGAGGACGGCCAACGAGCAGTACTTC. Its protein is CSVERTANEQYF. J is TRBJ2-7 and V is TRBV29-1; no clear D gene. V lost 3 bases, J lost 5 bases, and 11 bases lay in between. The germline V gene encodes CDR1 SQVTM and CDR2 ANQGSEA. This CDR3 contains 12 residues.

This clonotype has just a few counts. This is likely a read error, given that the CDR3 carries no conserved phenylalanine or tryptophan at its end. V is TRBV6-5 and J is TRBJ2-7; tentatively, D is TRBD1 (6 bases). The CDR3 has 13 residues. Germline CDR1 and CDR2: MNHEY and SVGAGI. Trimming shortened V by 4 bases and J by 5 bases, and 12 bases separated the two germline ends. The CDR3 DNA follows: TGTGCCAGCAGTTCGGACAGCGGTAACGAGCAGTACTCC. The encoded protein is CASSSDSGNEQYS.

The chain combines TRBV18 with TRBJ2-6; D gene unclear. Germline-derived CDR1 and CDR2 are KGHSH and LQKENI. The CDR3 has 17 amino acids. The V end lost 0 bases, the J end lost 0 bases, and 9 bases lay between the germline ends. In DNA form, the CDR3 reads TGTGCCAGCTCACCACCGATTGGTAGCTCTGGGGCCAACGTCCTGACTTTC. As protein: CASSPPIGSSGANVLTF.

This clonotype was seen at least ten times. CDR3 in DNA: TGCAGCGCCGAAAGGACGGAAAACACTGAAGCTTTCTTT. It yields the protein CSAERTENTEAFF. The J gene is TRBJ1-1, the V gene TRBV29-1; D remains unclear. The CDR3 loop spans 13 amino acids. Germline assignment: CDR1 SQVTM and CDR2 ANQGSEA. V was clipped by 7 bases and J by 2 bases, with 14 bases between them.

This clonotype was seen ten or more times. The gene calls are TRBV5-1 and TRBJ2-4, with D possibly being TRBD2 (5 bases). The germline gives CDR1 SGHRS, CDR2 YFSETQ. Deletions cut 0 bases from V and 0 bases from J, with 7 bases between. This CDR3 comprises 15 residues. This CDR3 is CASSLAGVAKNIQYF. Written as DNA, the CDR3 is TGCGCCAGCAGCTTGGCCGGGGTAGCCAAAAACATTCAGTACTTC.

This clonotype has more than one count but fewer than ten. This sequence joins TRBV18 and TRBJ2-7, with TRBD2 matching 11 bases. CDR3 length: 16 residues. CDR1 and CDR2 from the germline V gene are KGHSH and LQKENI. Germline trimming cut 5 bases from V and 2 bases from J; bases unmatched to any gene: 8. This CDR3 reads CASSSLAGGRAYEQYF. Written as DNA, the CDR3 is TGTGCCAGCTCATCCCTAGCGGGGGGCCGAGCCTACGAGCAGTACTTC.